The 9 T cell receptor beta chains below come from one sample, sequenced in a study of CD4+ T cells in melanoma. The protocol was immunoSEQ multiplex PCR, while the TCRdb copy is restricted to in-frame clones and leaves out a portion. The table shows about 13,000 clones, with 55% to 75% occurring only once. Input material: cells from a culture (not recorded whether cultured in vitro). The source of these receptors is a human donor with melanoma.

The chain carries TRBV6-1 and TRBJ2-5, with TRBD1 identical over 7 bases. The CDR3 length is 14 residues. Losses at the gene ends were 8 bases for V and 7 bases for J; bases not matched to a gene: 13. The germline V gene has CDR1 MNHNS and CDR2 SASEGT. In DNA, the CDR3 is TGTGCCAGCGGCCGGGACAGCGCCCACGGGACCCAGTACTTC. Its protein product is CASGRDSAHGTQYF.

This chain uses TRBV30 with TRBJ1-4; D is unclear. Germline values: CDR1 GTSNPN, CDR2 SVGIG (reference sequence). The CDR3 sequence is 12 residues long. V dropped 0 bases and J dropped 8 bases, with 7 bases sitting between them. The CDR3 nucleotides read TGTGCCTGGAGTGTAATAAGGGAAAAACTGTTTTTT. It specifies CAWSVIREKLFF.

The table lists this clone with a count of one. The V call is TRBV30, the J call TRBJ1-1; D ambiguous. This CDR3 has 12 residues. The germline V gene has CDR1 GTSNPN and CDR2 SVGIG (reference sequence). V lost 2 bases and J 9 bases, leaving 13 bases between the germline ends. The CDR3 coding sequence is TGTGCCTGGAGTTCAGAGCGGCAAAAAGCTTTCTTT. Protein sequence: CAWSSERQKAFF. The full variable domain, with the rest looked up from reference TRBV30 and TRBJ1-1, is SQTIHQWPATLVQPVGSPLSLECTVEGTSNPNLYWYRQAAGRGLQLLFYSVGIGQISSEVPQNLSASRPQDRQFILSSKKLLLSDSGFYLCAWSSERQKAFFGQGTRLTVV.

The chain's CDR3 is CASSYWHTGELFF. CDR3 nucleotide sequence: TGTGCCAGCAGTTACTGGCACACCGGGGAGCTGTTTTTT. The V gene is TRBV6-5, the J gene TRBJ2-2, with D unresolved. The germline V gene encodes CDR1 MNHEY and CDR2 SVGAGI. The ends were cut back, 1 base at V and 3 bases at J, with 3 bases in the middle. The CDR3 has 13 amino acids.

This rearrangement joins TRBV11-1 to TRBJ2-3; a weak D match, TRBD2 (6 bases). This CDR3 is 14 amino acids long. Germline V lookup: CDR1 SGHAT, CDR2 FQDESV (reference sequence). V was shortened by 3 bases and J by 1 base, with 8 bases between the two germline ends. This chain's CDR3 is CASSLSGGTDTQYF. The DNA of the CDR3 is TGTGCCAGCAGCTTGTCGGGGGGCACAGATACGCAGTATTTT.

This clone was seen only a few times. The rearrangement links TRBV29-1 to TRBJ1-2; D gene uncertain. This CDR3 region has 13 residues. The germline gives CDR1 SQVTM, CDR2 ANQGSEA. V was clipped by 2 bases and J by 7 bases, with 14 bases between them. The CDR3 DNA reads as TGCAGCGTTGAAAAAACGGGAGAGGTTGGCTACACCTTC. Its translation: CSVEKTGEVGYTF. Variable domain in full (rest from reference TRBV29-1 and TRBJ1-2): SAVISQKPSRDICQRGTSLTIQCQVDSQVTMMFWYRQQPGQSLTLIATANQGSEATYESGFVIDKFPISRPNLTFSTLTVSNMSPEDSSIYLCSVEKTGEVGYTFGSGTRLTVV.

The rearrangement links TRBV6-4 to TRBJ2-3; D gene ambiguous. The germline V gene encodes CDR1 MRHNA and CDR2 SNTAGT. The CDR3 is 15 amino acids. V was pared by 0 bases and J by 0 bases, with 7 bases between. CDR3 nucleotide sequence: TGTGCCAGCAGTGACTCCGCCAGTAGCACAGATACGCAGTATTTT. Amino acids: CASSDSASSTDTQYF.

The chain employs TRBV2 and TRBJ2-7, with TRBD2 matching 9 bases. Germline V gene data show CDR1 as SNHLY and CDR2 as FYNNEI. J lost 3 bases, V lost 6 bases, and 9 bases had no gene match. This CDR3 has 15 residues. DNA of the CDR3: TGTGCCAGCAGGCTCGGGGCTAGCGGGGTCTACGAGCAGTACTTC. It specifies CASRLGASGVYEQYF.

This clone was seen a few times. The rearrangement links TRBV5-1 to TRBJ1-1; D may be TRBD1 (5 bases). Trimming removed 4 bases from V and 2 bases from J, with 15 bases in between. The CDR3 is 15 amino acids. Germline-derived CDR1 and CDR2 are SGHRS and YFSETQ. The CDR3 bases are TGCGCCAGCAGCCGGGGGTTAGGGGTCAACACTGAAGCTTTCTTT. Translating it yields CASSRGLGVNTEAFF.